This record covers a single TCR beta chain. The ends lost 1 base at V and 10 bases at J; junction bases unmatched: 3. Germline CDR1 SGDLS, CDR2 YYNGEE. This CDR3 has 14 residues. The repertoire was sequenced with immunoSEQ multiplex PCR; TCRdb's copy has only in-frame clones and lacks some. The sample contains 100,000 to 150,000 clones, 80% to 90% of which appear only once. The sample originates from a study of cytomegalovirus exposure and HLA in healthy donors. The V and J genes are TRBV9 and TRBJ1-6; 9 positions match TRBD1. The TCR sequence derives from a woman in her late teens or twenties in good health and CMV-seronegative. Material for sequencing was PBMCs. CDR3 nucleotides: TGTGCCAGCAGCGTACGGGACAGGGACTCACCCCTCCACTTT. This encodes CASSVRDRDSPLHF.